These 23 T cell receptor beta chains originate from one sample sequenced in a study of read filtering for tumor transcriptome and immune sequencing. The library was built from about 400 ng RNA with molecular barcoded adaptors for alpha/delta and beta/gamma chains. TCRdb re-called the reads through MiXCR, storing one row per CDR3 protein. The table includes some 6,100 distinct CDR3 sequences, around 22% detected once. Sample: a population of CD138-negative cells sorted from bone marrow. These receptors all stem from a donor at least 40 years old with multiple myeloma.

This clonotype appeared many times. The genes are TRBV7-4 and TRBJ1-1; a possible D gene is TRBD1 (5 bases). This CDR3 is built from 15 residues. The germline V gene encodes CDR1 SGHVT and CDR2 SQSDAQ. V was clipped by 5 bases and J by 0 bases, with 13 bases between them. The CDR3: CASSHLGAMNTEAFF. The CDR3 coding sequence is TGTGCCAGCAGCCACCTCGGGGCCATGAACACTGAAGCTTTCTTT.

This clonotype was found many times. The CDR3 protein is CASSQDPITVETFF. The CDR3, as DNA: TGCGCCAGCAGCCAAGATCCGATCACCGTAGAGACTTTCTTT. The chain is built from TRBV4-1 and TRBJ1-1; D is ambiguous. The CDR3 spans 14 residues. Germline values: CDR1 MGHRA, CDR2 YSYEKL. The V and J ends lost 0 bases and 12 bases respectively, with 17 bases between them.

This clonotype was detected ten times or more. The rearrangement joins TRBV20-1 to TRBJ1-5; the D gene is possibly TRBD1 (5 bases). In germline, CDR1 is DFQATT, CDR2 SNEGSKA (reference sequence). Trimming left V 6 bases short and J 6 bases short, with 21 bases between. There are 15 residues in the CDR3. The CDR3 sequence: CSAGRAGSTSQPQHF. CDR3 coding DNA: TGCAGTGCGGGGAGGGCAGGGTCAACAAGTCAGCCCCAGCATTTT.

There are many counts of this clonotype. The chain is built from TRBV27 and TRBJ2-1; D not certain. The V gene lost 2 bases and the J gene lost 6 bases, with 8 bases spanning the gap. The CDR3 contains 13 residues. Germline CDR1 reads MNHEY; CDR2 reads SMNVEV (reference sequence). DNA of the CDR3: TGTGCCAGCAGTTTAGCTTGGGTCAATGAGCAGTTCTTC. This encodes CASSLAWVNEQFF.

This clonotype is deemed medium-sized. The V and J genes are TRBV6-1 and TRBJ2-1, with unresolved D. This CDR3 region has 13 residues. Germline assignment: CDR1 MNHNS and CDR2 SASEGT. With 2 bases removed from V and 5 bases from J, the gap between germline ends came to 7 bases. This CDR3 reads CASSERKNNEQFF. The CDR3 bases are TGTGCCAGCAGTGAAAGAAAAAACAATGAGCAGTTCTTC.

This clonotype was seen ten or more times. The chain recombines TRBV20-1 with TRBJ1-5; tentatively, D is TRBD1 (6 bases). The V end was cut by 0 bases, the J end by 4 bases, with 13 bases between. The CDR3 covers 15 residues. Germline lookup yields CDR1 DFQATT and CDR2 SNEGSKA (reference sequence). CDR3 in amino acids: CSARDPRGGNQPQHF. The CDR3 DNA is TGCAGTGCTAGAGATCCCAGGGGTGGGAATCAGCCCCAGCATTTT.

By share, this clonotype counts as medium-sized (0.01 to 0.1%). The chain combines TRBV7-6 with TRBJ2-5, with TRBD1 matching over 10 bases. CDR3 length: 15 amino acids. The V and J ends lost 5 bases and 2 bases, in that order; junction bases with no gene match: 5. Germline values: CDR1 SGHVS, CDR2 FNYEAQ. In nucleotides, the CDR3 is TGTGCCAGCAGCCAGCCGGGACAGGGGCAAGAGACCCAGTACTTC. The encoded protein is CASSQPGQGQETQYF.

As for this clonotype: A far larger clone is off by one base, so a read error is likely. This chain joins TRBV7-3 and TRBJ2-1, with 12 bases aligning to TRBD1. V gave up 5 bases and J gave up 0 bases; unmatched junction bases: 8. The CDR3 loop spans 18 amino acids. Germline V CDR1 and CDR2: SGHTA, FQGTGA. The CDR3 loop is CASSPGQGASFSYNEQFF. In DNA, the CDR3 is TGTGCCAGCAGCCCGGGACAGGGGGCCTCTTTCTCCTACAATGAGCAGTTCTTC.

This clonotype was observed many times. The genes are TRBV7-3 and TRBJ2-2; D might be TRBD1 (5 bases). The CDR3 contains 16 residues. V was shortened by 5 bases and J by 2 bases, with 15 bases between the two germline ends. The germline V gene encodes CDR1 SGHTA and CDR2 FQGTGA. CDR3 sequence: CASSPRRAVNTGELFF. The CDR3 region has the DNA TGTGCCAGCAGCCCCCGCAGGGCAGTCAACACCGGGGAGCTGTTTTTT.

This clonotype came up many times. The rearrangement links TRBV11-2 to TRBJ2-7, with D uncertain. Trimming removed 0 bases from V and 5 bases from J, with 8 bases in between. Germline CDR1 reads SGHAT; CDR2 reads FQNNGV. The CDR3 spans 13 residues. CDR3 loop: CASSLDIKHEQYF. The CDR3 nucleotides read TGTGCCAGCAGCTTAGATATCAAGCACGAGCAGTACTTC. Using reference TRBV11-2 and TRBJ2-7 for the parts outside the CDR3, the full variable domain is EAGVAQSPRYKIIEKRQSVAFWCNPISGHATLYWYQQILGQGPKLLIQFQNNGVVDDSQLPKDRFSAERLKGVDSTLKIQPAKLEDSAVYLCASSLDIKHEQYFGPGTRLTVT.

This clonotype was seen at least ten times. CDR3 in DNA: TGCAGTGCTAGTGTAGGTAGCAATCAGCCCCAGCATTTT. It translates to CSASVGSNQPQHF. The chain has TRBV20-1 and TRBJ1-5; D gene uncertain. Germline CDR1 is DFQATT and CDR2 is SNEGSKA (reference sequence). V lost 3 bases, J lost 0 bases, and 6 bases lay in between. The CDR3 totals 13 residues.

For this clonotype: Germline is not matched at one junction end, which may reflect a read error. This rearrangement joins TRBV7-3 to TRBJ2-1; 10 bases fit TRBD2. The CDR3 is made up of 12 amino acids. Germline loops: CDR1 SGHTA, CDR2 FQGTGA. As DNA, the CDR3 is TGTACCAGCAGCTTCCAGCGGGGGGGGCAGTTCTTC. Its protein product is CTSSFQRGGQFF.

Of note for this clonotype: A much larger clone lies a single base off, so this may be a read error. The chain couples TRBV5-5 to TRBJ1-1; D unresolved. The CDR3 totals 13 residues. Trimming pared 0 bases from V and 4 bases from J, leaving 7 bases between. From germline, CDR1 is SGHKS and CDR2 YYEKEE (reference sequence). For the CDR3, the DNA is TGTGCCAGCAGCTTGGTTGGGCTCACTGAAGCTTTCTTT. Translated, it gives CASSLVGLTEAFF.

Concerning this clonotype itself: This likely traces to a read error, being one base from a far larger clone. The chain employs TRBV6-1 and TRBJ2-1, with 10 positions matching TRBD2. CDR1 and CDR2 (germline): MNHNS, SASEGT. Germline trimming cut 4 bases from V and 10 bases from J; bases unmatched to any gene: 10. The CDR3 runs to 15 residues. CDR3 DNA sequence: TGTGCCAGCAGTGTACCGGAACTAGCGGGAATGGAGCAGTTCTTC. It encodes CASSVPELAGMEQFF.

This clonotype was found many times. The chain has TRBV7-9 and TRBJ2-1, with 8 positions matching TRBD1. CDR1 SEHNR and CDR2 FQNEAQ come from the germline V gene (reference sequence). Trimming at V came to 5 bases and at J to 0 bases, leaving 9 bases not matched to a gene. There are 17 residues in the CDR3. In DNA form, the CDR3 reads TGTGCCAGCAGCCGTTGGACAGGGATAAGCTCCTACAATGAGCAGTTCTTC. This translates into CASSRWTGISSYNEQFF.

The sample holds many counts of this clonotype. V and J are TRBV6-5 and TRBJ1-1; no clear D. V lost 6 bases to trimming and J lost 1 base, with 12 bases between them. This CDR3 contains 14 residues. Looked up from germline, CDR1 is MNHEY and CDR2 is SVGAGI. CDR3 nucleotide sequence: TGTGCCAGCAGGGGATCCGGTAAGAACACTGAAGCTTTCTTT. It specifies CASRGSGKNTEAFF.

This clonotype was detected many times. The chain joins TRBV4-3 to TRBJ2-7; TRBD1 agrees at 11 bases. Looked up from germline, CDR1 is LGHNA and CDR2 is YSLEER. The CDR3 extends over 15 amino acids. The ends lost 0 bases at V and 5 bases at J; junction bases unmatched: 3. CDR3 residues: CASSQERTGGHEQYF. Here the CDR3 DNA reads TGCGCCAGCAGCCAAGAAAGGACAGGGGGCCACGAGCAGTACTTC.

This clonotype has a count of ten or more. This chain joins TRBV7-3 and TRBJ2-1; D gene unclear. The CDR3 loop spans 14 amino acids. Trimming removed 6 bases from V and 6 bases from J, with 15 bases in between. Germline V gene sequence: CDR1 SGHTA, CDR2 FQGTGA. Written as DNA, the CDR3 is TGTGCCAGCAGACTTTCCCAGAACATCAATGAGCAGTTCTTC. Its protein is CASRLSQNINEQFF.

A word on this clonotype: One end of the junction varies from germline; a read error may be responsible. This chain uses TRBV5-1 with TRBJ2-1; D perhaps matches TRBD2 (6 bases). The CDR3 spans 15 residues. Germline loops: CDR1 SGHRS, CDR2 YFSETQ. CDR3 bases: TGCGCCAGCGGGTTGGGGACTCACAACTACAATGAGCAGTTCTTT. Protein sequence: CASGLGTHNYNEQFF.

For this clonotype: Given a much more abundant clone one base away, this may be a read error. CDR3: CASSRNIEAFF. CDR3 sequence (DNA): TGTGCCAGCAGCCGGAACATTGAAGCTTTCTTT. The gene calls are TRBV3-1 and TRBJ1-1; unclear D gene. Germline-derived CDR1 and CDR2 are LGHDT and YNNKEL (reference sequence). The CDR3 consists of 11 residues.

Ten or more counts support this clonotype. This chain links TRBV7-9 with TRBJ1-1; tentative D call: TRBD1 (5 bases). The V gene lost 3 bases and the J gene lost 6 bases, with 11 bases spanning the gap. The CDR3 loop spans 13 amino acids. Per germline, CDR1 SEHNR and CDR2 FQNEAQ (reference sequence). The CDR3 loop reads CASSFEGTAEAFF. DNA for the CDR3: TGTGCCAGCAGCTTCGAGGGGACGGCTGAAGCTTTCTTT. Complete variable domain (other parts from reference TRBV7-9 and TRBJ1-1): DTGVSQNPRHKITKRGQNVTFRCDPISEHNRLYWYRQTLGQGPEFLTYFQNEAQLEKSRLLSDRFSAERPKGSFSTLEIQRTEQGDSAMYLCASSFEGTAEAFFGQGTRLTVV.

Regarding this clonotype: Since a far larger clone is one base different, this is likely a read error. The chain recombines TRBV6-2 or TRBV6-3 with TRBJ2-7, with 9 bases matching TRBD1. This CDR3 has 15 amino acids. Germline V gives CDR1 MNHEY, CDR2 SVGEGT. J gave up 9 bases and V 5 bases, and 14 bases lay outside the gene matches. CDR3 nucleotides: TGTGCCAGCAGTGAATGGTTCGGGACAGGGAACGTGCAGTACTTC. It translates to CASSEWFGTGNVQYF.

This clonotype was seen ten or more times. The rearrangement links TRBV7-9 to TRBJ1-6; D ambiguous. V was pared by 4 bases and J by 12 bases, with 13 bases between. This CDR3 is built from 13 residues. Germline CDR1 is SEHNR and CDR2 is FQNEAQ (reference sequence). CDR3 protein: CASSSTLGRPLHF. The CDR3 nucleotides read TGTGCCAGCAGCTCTACCCTAGGGCGACCCCTCCACTTT.